This T cell receptor (beta chain) comes out of a study of cytomegalovirus exposure and HLA in healthy donors. Per germline, CDR1 MDHEN and CDR2 SYDVKM. Losses at the gene ends were 7 bases for V and 4 bases for J; bases not matched to a gene: 7. CDR3 length equals 14 residues. Generated by immunoSEQ multiplex PCR, the TCRdb table keeps only in-frame clones and is missing some. The sample contains around 93,000 clones, roughly 85% of which appear only once. This rearrangement joins TRBV28 to TRBJ1-5; TRBD1 agrees at 7 bases. Sample: PBMCs. This sequence originates from a man between 18 and 35 years old in good health and CMV-seropositive. For the CDR3, the DNA is TGTGCCAGCATTCGGACAGGTTCAAATCAGCCCCAGCATTTT. Protein product: CASIRTGSNQPQHF.